This T cell receptor (beta chain) was recorded in a study of shared clonotypes between healthy human individuals. Across the whole study: A donor's plate count was three for CD4 naive and three for CD4 memory; CD8 naive had two and CD8 memory one.

The CDR3 is 14 residues long. CDR1 and CDR2 (germline): SGHRS, YFSETQ. With 3 bases removed from V and 6 bases from J, the gap between germline ends came to 15 bases. With respect to this clone: The sample has other DNA sequences that encode this CDR3 too.

Libraries were prepared by immunoSEQ multiplex PCR; TCRdb keeps only in-frame clonotypes and omits some of them. Here the sample spans roughly 530,000 clones, 95% to 97% being singletons. The chain carries TRBV5-1 and TRBJ1-2, with TRBD1 as a possible D gene (5 bases). The sample taken for sequencing was naive CD4+ T cells sorted from blood. Described subset: CD45RA+ positively selected. The source of this sequence is a woman aged 25 to 39 in good health. CDR3 sequence (DNA): TGCGCCAGCAGCTCCCTTGGGGGGGGAGATGGCTACACCTTC. Its translation: CASSSLGGGDGYTF.